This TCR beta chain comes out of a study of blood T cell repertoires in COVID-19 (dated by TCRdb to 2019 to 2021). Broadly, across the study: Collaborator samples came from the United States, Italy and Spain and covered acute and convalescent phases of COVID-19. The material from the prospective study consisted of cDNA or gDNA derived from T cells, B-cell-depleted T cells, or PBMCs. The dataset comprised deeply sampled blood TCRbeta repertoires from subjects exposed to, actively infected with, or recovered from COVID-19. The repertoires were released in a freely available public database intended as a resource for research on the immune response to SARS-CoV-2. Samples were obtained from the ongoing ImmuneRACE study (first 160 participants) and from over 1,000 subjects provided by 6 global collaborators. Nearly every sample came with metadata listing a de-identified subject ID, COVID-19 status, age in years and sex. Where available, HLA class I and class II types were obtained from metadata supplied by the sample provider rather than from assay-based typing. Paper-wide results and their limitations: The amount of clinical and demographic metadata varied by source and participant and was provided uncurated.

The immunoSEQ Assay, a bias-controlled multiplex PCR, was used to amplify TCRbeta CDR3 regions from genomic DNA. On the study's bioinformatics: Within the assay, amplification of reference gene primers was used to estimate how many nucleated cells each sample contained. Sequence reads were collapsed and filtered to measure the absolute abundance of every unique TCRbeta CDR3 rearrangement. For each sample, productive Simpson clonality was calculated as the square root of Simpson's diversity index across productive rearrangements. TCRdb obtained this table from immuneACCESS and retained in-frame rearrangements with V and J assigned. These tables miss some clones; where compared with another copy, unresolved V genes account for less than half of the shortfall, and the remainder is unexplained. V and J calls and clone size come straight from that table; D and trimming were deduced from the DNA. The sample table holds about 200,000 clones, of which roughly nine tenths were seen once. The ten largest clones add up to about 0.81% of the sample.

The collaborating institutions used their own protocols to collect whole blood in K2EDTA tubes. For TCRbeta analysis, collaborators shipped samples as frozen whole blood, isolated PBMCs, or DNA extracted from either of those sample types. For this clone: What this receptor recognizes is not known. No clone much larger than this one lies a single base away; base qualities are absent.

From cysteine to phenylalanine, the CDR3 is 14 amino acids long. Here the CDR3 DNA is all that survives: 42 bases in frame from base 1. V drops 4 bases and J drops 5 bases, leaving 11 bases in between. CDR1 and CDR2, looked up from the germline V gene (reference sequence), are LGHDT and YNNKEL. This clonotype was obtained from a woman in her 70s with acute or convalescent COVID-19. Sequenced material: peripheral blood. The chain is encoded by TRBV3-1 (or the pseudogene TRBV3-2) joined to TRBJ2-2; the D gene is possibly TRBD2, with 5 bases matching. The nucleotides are TGTGCCAGCAGCCCCTATGGGGAGACCGGGGAGCTGTTTTTT. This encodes CASSPYGETGELFF.